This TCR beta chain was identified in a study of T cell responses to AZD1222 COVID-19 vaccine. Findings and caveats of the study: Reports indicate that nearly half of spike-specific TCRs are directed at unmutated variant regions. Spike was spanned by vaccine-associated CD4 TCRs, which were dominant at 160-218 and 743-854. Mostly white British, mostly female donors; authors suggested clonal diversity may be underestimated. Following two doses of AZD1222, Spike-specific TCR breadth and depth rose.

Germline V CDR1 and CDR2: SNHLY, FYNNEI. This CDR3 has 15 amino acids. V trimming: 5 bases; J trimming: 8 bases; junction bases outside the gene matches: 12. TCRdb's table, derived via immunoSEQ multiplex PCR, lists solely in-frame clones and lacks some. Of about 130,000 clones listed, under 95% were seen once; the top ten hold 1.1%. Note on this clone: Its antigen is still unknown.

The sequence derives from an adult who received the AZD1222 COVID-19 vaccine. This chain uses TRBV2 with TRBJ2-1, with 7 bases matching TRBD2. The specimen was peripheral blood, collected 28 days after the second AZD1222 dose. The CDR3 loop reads CASSTGLPGGDEQFF. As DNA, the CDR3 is TGTGCCAGCAGTACGGGACTACCCGGTGGGGATGAGCAGTTCTTC.